This T cell receptor (beta chain) was identified in a study of shared clonotypes between healthy human individuals. Overall study results and limits: A few donors held approximately 4.6% of naive CD4 clonotypes in common.

CDR1 and CDR2 (germline): LGHNA, YSLEER. V trimming: 4 bases; J trimming: 0 bases; junction bases outside the gene matches: 5. CDR3 length: 15 amino acids. On this clone itself: Its specificity is not known.

This table comes from immunoSEQ multiplex PCR, and its TCRdb copy is limited to in-frame clones, with some not included. The table shows fewer than 850,000 clones, with 90% occurring only once. The sequenced sample consisted of memory CD8+ T cells from PBMCs. Subset: CD45RO+ cells pooled with CCR7-negative TemRA cells. The V gene is TRBV4-3, the J gene TRBJ2-7; 8 bases are a match to TRBD2. This TCR was recovered from a man in his late teens or twenties in good health. Some clones in this sample may be carry-over from other donors' samples. The CDR3 region has the DNA TGCGCCAGCAGCCCCTTTGCGGGAGGCTCCTACGAGCAGTACTTC. Its protein product is CASSPFAGGSYEQYF.